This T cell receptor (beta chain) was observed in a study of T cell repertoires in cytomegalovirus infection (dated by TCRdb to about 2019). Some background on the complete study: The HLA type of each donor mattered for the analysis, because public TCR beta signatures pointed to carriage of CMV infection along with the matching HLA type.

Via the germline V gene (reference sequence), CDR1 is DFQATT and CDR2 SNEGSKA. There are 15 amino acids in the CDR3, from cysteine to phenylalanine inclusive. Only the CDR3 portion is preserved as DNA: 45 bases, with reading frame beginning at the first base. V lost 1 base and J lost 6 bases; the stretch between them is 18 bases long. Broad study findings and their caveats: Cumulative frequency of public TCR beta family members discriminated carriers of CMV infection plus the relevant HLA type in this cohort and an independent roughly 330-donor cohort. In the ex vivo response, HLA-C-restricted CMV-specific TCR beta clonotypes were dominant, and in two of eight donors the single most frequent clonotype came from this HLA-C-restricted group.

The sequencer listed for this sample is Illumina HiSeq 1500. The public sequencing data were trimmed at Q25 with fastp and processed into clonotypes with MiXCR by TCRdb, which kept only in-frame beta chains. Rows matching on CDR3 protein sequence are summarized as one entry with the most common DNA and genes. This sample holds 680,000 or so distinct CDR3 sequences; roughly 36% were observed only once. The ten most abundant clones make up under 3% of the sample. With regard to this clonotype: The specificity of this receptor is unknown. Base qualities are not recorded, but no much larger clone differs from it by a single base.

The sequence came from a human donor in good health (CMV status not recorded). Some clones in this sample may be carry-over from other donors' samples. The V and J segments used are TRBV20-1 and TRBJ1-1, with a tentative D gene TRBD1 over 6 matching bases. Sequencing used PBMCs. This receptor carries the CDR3 CSARGGTGRDAEAFF. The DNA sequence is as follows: TGCAGTGCTAGAGGTGGCACAGGGCGGGACGCTGAAGCTTTCTTT.